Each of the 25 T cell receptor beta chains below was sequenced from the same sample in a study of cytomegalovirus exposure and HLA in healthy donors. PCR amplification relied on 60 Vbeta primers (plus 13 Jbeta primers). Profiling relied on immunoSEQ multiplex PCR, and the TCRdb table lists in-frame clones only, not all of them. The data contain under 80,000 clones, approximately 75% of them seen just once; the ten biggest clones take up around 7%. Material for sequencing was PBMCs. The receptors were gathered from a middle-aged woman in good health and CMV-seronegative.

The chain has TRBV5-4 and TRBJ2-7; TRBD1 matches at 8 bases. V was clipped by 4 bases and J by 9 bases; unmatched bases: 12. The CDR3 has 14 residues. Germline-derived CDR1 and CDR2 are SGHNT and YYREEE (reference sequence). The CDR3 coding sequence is TGTGCCAGCAGCGACAGGGGACTCCCAGAAAGGCAGTACTTC. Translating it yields CASSDRGLPERQYF.

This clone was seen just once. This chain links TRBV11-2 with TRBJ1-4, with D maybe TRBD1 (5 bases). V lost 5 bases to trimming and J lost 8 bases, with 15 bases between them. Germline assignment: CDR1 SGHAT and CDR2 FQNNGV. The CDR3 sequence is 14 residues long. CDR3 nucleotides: TGTGCCAGCAGCCCGGAAAGGGGAGGGGAAAAACTGTTTTTT. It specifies CASSPERGGEKLFF.

CDR3 in amino acids: CAINPGGATGELFF. CDR3 in DNA: TGTGCCATCAACCCAGGGGGTGCCACCGGGGAGCTGTTTTTT. V usage is TRBV10-3 and J usage is TRBJ2-2; 7 nucleotides align to TRBD1. The CDR3 sequence is 14 residues long. Germline-derived CDR1 and CDR2 are ENHRY and SYGVKD. V was pared by 7 bases and J by 4 bases, with 6 bases of the junction left unmatched.

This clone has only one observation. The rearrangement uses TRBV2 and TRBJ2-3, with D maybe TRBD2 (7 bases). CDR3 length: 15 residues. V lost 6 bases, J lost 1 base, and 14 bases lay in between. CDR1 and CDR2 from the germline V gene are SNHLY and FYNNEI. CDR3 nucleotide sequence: TGTGCCAGCAGCGGGAGGACAGAAGGCACAGATACGCAGTATTTT. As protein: CASSGRTEGTDTQYF.

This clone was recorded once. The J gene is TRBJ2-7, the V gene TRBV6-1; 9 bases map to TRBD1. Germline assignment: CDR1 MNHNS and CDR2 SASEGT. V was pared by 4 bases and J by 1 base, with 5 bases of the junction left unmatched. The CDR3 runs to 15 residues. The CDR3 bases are TGTGCCAGCAGTGGCACAGGGGGCTATTCCTACGAGCAGTACTTC. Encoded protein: CASSGTGGYSYEQYF.

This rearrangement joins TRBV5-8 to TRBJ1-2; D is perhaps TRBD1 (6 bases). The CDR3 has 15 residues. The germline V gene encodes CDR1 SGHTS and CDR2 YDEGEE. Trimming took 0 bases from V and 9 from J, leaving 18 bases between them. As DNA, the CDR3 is TGTGCCAGCAGCTTGGGCGGCAGGGGAAGCTTGAGCTACACCTTC. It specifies CASSLGGRGSLSYTF. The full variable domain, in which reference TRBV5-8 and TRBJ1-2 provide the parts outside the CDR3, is EAGVTQSPTHLIKTRGQQATLRCSPISGHTSVYWYQQALGLGLQFLLWYDEGEERNRGNFPPRFSGRQFPNYSSELNVNALELEDSALYLCASSLGGRGSLSYTFGSGTRLTVV.

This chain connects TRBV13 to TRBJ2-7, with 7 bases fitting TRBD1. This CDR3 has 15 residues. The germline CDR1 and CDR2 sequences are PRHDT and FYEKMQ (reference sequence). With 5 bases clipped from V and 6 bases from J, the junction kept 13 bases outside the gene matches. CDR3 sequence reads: CASSPDGQAYSEQYF. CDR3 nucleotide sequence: TGTGCCAGCAGCCCCGACGGACAGGCGTACTCCGAGCAGTACTTC.

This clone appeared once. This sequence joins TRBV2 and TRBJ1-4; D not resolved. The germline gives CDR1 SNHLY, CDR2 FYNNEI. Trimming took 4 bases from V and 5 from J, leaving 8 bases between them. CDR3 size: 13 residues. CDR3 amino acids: CASSASRNEKLFF. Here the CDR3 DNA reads TGTGCCAGCAGTGCTAGTAGGAATGAAAAACTGTTTTTT.

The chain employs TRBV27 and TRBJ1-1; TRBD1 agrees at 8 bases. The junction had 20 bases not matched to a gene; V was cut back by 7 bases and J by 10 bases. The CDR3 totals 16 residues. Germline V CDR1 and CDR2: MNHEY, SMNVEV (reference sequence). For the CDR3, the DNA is TGTGCCAGCACCCTTATCGGAGGGCAGGGGGCGAGAGGAGCTTTCTTT. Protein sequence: CASTLIGGQGARGAFF.

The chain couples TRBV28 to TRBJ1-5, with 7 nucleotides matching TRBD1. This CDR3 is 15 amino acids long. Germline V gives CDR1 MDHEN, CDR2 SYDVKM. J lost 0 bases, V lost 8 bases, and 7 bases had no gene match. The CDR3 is CASQGQPYSNQPQHF. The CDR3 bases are TGTGCCAGCCAGGGACAGCCATATAGCAATCAGCCCCAGCATTTT.

The CDR3 DNA reads TGTGCCAGCAGTTTCGAGCGTGGAGCTTTCTTT. As protein: CASSFERGAFF. The chain recombines TRBV28 with TRBJ1-1; the D is unclear. The CDR3 runs to 11 residues. The germline V gene has CDR1 MDHEN and CDR2 SYDVKM. Trimming pared 3 bases from V and 10 bases from J, leaving 9 bases between.

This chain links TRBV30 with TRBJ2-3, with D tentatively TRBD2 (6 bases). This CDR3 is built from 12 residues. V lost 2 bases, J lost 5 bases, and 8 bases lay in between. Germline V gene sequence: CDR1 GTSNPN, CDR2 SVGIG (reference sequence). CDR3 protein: CAWSSGGDTQYF. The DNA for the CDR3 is TGTGCCTGGAGTTCCGGGGGAGATACGCAGTATTTT.

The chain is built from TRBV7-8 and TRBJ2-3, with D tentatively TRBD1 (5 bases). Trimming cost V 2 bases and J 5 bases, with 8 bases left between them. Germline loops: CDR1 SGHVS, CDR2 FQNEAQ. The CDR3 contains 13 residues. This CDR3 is CASSLPQGDTQYF. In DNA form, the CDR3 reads TGTGCCAGCAGCTTACCCCAGGGAGATACGCAGTATTTT. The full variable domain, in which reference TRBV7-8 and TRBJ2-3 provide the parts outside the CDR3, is GAGVSQSPRYKVAKRGQDVALRCDPISGHVSLFWYQQALGQGPEFLTYFQNEAQLDKSGLPSDRFFAERPEGSVSTLKIQRTQQEDSAVYLCASSLPQGDTQYFGPGTRLTVL.

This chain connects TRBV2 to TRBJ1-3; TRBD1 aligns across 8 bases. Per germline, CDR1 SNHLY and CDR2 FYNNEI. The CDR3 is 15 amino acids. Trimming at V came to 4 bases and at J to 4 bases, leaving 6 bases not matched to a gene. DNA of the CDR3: TGTGCCAGCAGTGGGGGGACAGGAGACGGAAACACCATATATTTT. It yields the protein CASSGGTGDGNTIYF.

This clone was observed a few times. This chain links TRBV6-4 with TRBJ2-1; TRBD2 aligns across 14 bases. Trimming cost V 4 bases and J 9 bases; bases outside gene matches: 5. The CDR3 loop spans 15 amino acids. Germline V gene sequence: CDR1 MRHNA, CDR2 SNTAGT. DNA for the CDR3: TGTGCCAGCAGTGGACTAGCGGGAGGGCCGGGTGAGCAGTTCTTC. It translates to CASSGLAGGPGEQFF.

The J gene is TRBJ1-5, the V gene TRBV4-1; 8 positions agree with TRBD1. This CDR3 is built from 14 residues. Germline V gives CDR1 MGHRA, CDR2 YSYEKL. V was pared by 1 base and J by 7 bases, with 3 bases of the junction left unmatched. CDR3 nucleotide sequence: TGCGCCAGCAGCCAAGGGACAGGGCCCCAGCCCCAGCATTTT. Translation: CASSQGTGPQPQHF.

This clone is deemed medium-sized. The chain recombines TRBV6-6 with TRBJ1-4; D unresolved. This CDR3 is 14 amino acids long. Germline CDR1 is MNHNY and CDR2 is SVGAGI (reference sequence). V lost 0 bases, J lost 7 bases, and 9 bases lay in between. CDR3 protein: CASSYSREGEKLFF. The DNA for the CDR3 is TGTGCCAGCAGTTACTCAAGGGAGGGTGAAAAACTGTTTTTT.

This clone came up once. CDR3 nucleotides: TGTGCCAGCTCACCTAGAGCCGGCGGGTATAGCAATCAGCCCCAGCATTTT. Amino acids: CASSPRAGGYSNQPQHF. This chain links TRBV18 with TRBJ1-5, with D unresolved. With 3 bases removed from V and 0 bases from J, the gap between germline ends came to 15 bases. Germline loops: CDR1 KGHSH, CDR2 LQKENI. The CDR3 has 17 amino acids.

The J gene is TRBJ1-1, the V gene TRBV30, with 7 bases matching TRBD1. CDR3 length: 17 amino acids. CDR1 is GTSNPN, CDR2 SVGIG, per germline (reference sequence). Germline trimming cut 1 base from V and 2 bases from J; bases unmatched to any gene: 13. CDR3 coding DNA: TGTGCCTGGAGTGAGTTAAAACAGGGGTCCACCAACACTGAAGCTTTCTTT. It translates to CAWSELKQGSTNTEAFF. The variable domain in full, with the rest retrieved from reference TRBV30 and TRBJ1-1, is SQTIHQWPATLVQPVGSPLSLECTVEGTSNPNLYWYRQAAGRGLQLLFYSVGIGQISSEVPQNLSASRPQDRQFILSSKKLLLSDSGFYLCAWSELKQGSTNTEAFFGQGTRLTVV.

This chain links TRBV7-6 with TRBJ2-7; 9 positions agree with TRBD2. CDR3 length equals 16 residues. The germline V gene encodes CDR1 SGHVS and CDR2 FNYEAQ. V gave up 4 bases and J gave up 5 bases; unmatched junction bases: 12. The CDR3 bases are TGTGCCAGCAGCTCCACTCTAGCGGGAACGGCCCACGAGCAGTACTTC. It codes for CASSSTLAGTAHEQYF.

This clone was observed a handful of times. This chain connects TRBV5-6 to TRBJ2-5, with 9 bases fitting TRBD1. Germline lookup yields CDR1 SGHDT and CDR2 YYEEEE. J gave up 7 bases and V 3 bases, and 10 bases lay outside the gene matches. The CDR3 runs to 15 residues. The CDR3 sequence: CASSSMGQGWGTQYF. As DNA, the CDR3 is TGTGCCAGCAGCTCCATGGGACAGGGATGGGGGACCCAGTACTTC.

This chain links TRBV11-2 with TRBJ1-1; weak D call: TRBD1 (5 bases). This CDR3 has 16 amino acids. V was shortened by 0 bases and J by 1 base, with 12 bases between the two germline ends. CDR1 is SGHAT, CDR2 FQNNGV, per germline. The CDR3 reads CASSLDLQVGNTEAFF. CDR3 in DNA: TGTGCCAGCAGCTTAGATTTACAGGTCGGGAACACTGAAGCTTTCTTT.

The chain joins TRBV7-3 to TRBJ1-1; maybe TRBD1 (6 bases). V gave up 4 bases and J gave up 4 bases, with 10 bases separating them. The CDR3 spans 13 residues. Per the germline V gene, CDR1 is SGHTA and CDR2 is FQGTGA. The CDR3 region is CASSSGQTTEAFF. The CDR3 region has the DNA TGTGCCAGCAGCTCCGGACAGACCACTGAAGCTTTCTTT. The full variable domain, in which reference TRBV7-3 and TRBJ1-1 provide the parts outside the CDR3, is GAGVSQTPSNKVTEKGKYVELRCDPISGHTALYWYRQSLGQGPEFLIYFQGTGAADDSGLPNDRFFAVRPEGSVSTLKIQRTERGDSAVYLCASSSGQTTEAFFGQGTRLTVV.

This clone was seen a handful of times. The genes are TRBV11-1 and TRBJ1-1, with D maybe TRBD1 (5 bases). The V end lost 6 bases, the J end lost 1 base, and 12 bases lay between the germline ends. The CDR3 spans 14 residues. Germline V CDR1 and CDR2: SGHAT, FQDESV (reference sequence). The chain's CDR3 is CASRLTRGNTEAFF. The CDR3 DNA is TGTGCCAGCAGACTAACAAGGGGGAACACTGAAGCTTTCTTT.

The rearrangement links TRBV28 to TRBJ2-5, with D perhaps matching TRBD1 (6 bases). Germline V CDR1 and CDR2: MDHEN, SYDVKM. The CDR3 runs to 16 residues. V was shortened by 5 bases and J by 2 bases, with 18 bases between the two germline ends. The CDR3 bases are TGTGCCAGCAGTCCCGAGGGCAGGGGCCCACAAGAGACCCAGTACTTC. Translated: CASSPEGRGPQETQYF.